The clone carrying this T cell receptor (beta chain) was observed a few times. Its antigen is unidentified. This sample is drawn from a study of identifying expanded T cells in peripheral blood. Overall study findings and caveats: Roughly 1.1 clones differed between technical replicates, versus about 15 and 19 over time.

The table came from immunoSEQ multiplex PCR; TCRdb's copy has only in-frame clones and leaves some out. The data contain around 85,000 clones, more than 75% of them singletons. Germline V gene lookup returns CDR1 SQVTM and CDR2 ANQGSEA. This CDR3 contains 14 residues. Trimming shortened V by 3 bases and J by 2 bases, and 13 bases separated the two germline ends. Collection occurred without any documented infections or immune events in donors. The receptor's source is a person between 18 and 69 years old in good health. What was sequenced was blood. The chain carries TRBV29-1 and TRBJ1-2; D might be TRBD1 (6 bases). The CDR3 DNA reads TGCAGCGTTGATTACAGGGAAGGGAACTATGGCTACACCTTC. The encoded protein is CSVDYREGNYGYTF.